The clone carrying this TCR beta chain has just a few counts. The sample belongs to a study of blood T cell repertoires in COVID-19. Overall study context: Sources were T cells, B-cell-depleted T cells, or PBMCs; the material itself was cDNA or gDNA.

Study processing details: Estimation of nucleated cell counts relied on the amplification of reference gene primers. The protocol was immunoSEQ multiplex PCR, while the TCRdb copy is restricted to in-frame clones and leaves out a portion. That table furnishes V, J and clone size, whereas the DNA furnished D and trimming. The table lists about 92,000 clones, roughly 70% of them singletons. Germline CDR1 and CDR2: ENHRY and SYGVKD. Trimming removed 3 bases from V and 3 bases from J; junction bases left unmatched: 3. The CDR3 totals 14 residues. The V call is TRBV10-3, the J call TRBJ2-7; 9 bases fit TRBD1. The clonotype comes from an older woman in a cohort sampled during active or convalescent COVID-19. Specimen: peripheral blood. CDR3 coding DNA: TGTGCCATCAGTGATCCGGGACAGGGCTACGAGCAGTACTTC. This gives the protein CAISDPGQGYEQYF.